This T cell receptor (beta chain) was found in a study of blood T cell repertoires in COVID-19. Using immunoSEQ multiplex PCR, the repertoire was profiled, and TCRdb retains in-frame clones only, with some absent. Here the sample spans roughly 40,000 clones, roughly 86% being singletons. Germline V CDR1 and CDR2: MRHNA, SNTAGT. V dropped 0 bases and J dropped 6 bases, with 13 bases sitting between them. The CDR3 runs to 15 residues. The sequenced sample was peripheral blood. The chain couples TRBV6-4 to TRBJ2-3; tentatively, D is TRBD2 (7 bases). The receptor's source is a man in his forties or fifties in a cohort sampled during active COVID-19. The CDR3 is CASSDSSGGYDTQYF. CDR3 bases: TGTGCCAGCAGTGACTCGTCGGGGGGCTACGATACGCAGTATTTT.